Shown below are 6 T cell receptor beta chains from a single sample sequenced in a study of Ad26.COV2.S vaccination and SARS-CoV-2 variants. This sample's treatment: roughly 18 received Ad26.COV2.S at low or high dose, single or two shots; five or six received placebo; per-sample allocation not given. Collection of the samples took place on day 63 after the first injection of vaccine or placebo. This table comes from immunoSEQ multiplex PCR, and its TCRdb copy is limited to in-frame clones, with some not included. This table has 350,000 to 500,000 clones, 90% appearing once. Sequenced material: peripheral blood, taken in a trial of Ad26.COV2.S vaccine versus placebo. The receptors come from a person between 18 and 65 years old who received the Ad26.COV2.S COVID-19 vaccine or a placebo.

The chain recombines TRBV7-3 with TRBJ2-5, with 12 nucleotides matching TRBD2. Germline-derived CDR1 and CDR2 are SGHTA and FQGTGA. CDR3 length: 17 residues. With V trimmed by 3 bases and J by 6 bases, 11 bases remained unmatched. The CDR3 sequence: CASSLGVLAGGPKTQYF. The CDR3, as DNA: TGTGCCAGCAGCTTGGGGGTCCTAGCGGGAGGGCCAAAGACCCAGTACTTC.

V and J are TRBV10-1 and TRBJ2-7; no definite D call. The CDR3 is 12 residues long. Trimming cost V 10 bases and J 6 bases, with 16 bases left between them. Per the germline V gene, CDR1 is WNHNN and CDR2 is SYGVQD (reference sequence). CDR3 DNA: TGCGCCACCCCGAGCCAGTTTTCCGAGCAGTACTTC. Amino acids: CATPSQFSEQYF.

The CDR3 DNA sequence: TGTGCCATCAGTGTGGTTGGCGGGAGGTACGAGCAGTACTTC. Amino acid sequence: CAISVVGGRYEQYF. V is TRBV10-3 and J is TRBJ2-7, with 8 nucleotides matching TRBD2. Looked up from germline, CDR1 is ENHRY and CDR2 is SYGVKD. V gave up 4 bases and J gave up 4 bases; unmatched junction bases: 6. CDR3 length equals 14 residues.

This clone was counted only a few times. This rearrangement joins TRBV7-2 to TRBJ1-3, with a possible D match to TRBD1 (6 bases). Trimming left V 5 bases short and J 2 bases short, with 10 bases between. The CDR3 consists of 14 residues. CDR1 is SGHTA and CDR2 is FQGNSA in the germline V gene. The CDR3: CASSLRGAGNTIYF. The CDR3 DNA is TGTGCCAGCAGCCTCAGGGGCGCTGGAAACACCATATATTTT.

The chain uses TRBV12-3 or TRBV12-4 and TRBJ2-7; D unresolved. V was trimmed by 3 bases and J by 0 bases, leaving 6 bases between them. The CDR3 runs to 13 residues. CDR3 loop: CASSFLSSYEQYF. CDR3 DNA: TGTGCCAGCAGTTTTTTAAGCTCCTACGAGCAGTACTTC.

The V call is TRBV9, the J call TRBJ2-7, with 8 positions matching TRBD2. V lost 6 bases and J lost 2; bases outside the gene matches: 7. Germline loops: CDR1 SGDLS, CDR2 YYNGEE. The CDR3 spans 14 residues. In DNA form, the CDR3 reads TGTGCCAGCACCGCCGGAGCGGGAGCCTACGAGCAGTACTTC. This gives the protein CASTAGAGAYEQYF.